This T cell receptor (beta chain) appears in the sequencing data of a study of T cells in localized non-small cell lung cancer. The study's findings and limits: When the top 100 tumor clones were examined, a median 57 of them also appeared in the adjacent lung, which was paired and uninvolved.

Repertoires were generated with immunoSEQ multiplex PCR, while TCRdb's copy carries only in-frame clones and drops some. The repertoire holds approximately 43,000 clones, with around 86% as singletons. Remarks on this clone: Its antigen is not known.

J was trimmed by 3 bases and V by 5 bases; bases with no gene match: 3. Germline CDR1 SGHAT, CDR2 FQNNGV. The CDR3 totals 14 residues. J is TRBJ1-3 and V is TRBV11-2; 8 positions agree with TRBD1. The sample was peripheral blood, taken before any cancer treatment. The TCR comes from a woman between 18 and 55 years old with stage III lung adenocarcinoma. For the CDR3, the DNA is TGTGCCAGCAGCCCGGGGACAGGTGGAAACACCATATATTTT. Amino acid sequence: CASSPGTGGNTIYF.